These 5 T cell receptor beta chains were all obtained from the same sample, sequenced in a study of cytomegalovirus exposure and HLA in healthy donors. The PCR employed 60 Vbeta primers together with 13 Jbeta primers. Only in-frame clones appear in the TCRdb table, and some are missing; sequencing was by immunoSEQ multiplex PCR. The sample's table shows more than 95,000 clones. The sequencing sample was made of PBMCs. These receptors came from a man between 18 and 29 years old in good health and CMV-seronegative.

V usage is TRBV5-1 and J usage is TRBJ2-3; the match to TRBD1 covers 8 bases. Per germline, CDR1 SGHRS and CDR2 YFSETQ. The CDR3 totals 18 residues. V lost 0 bases, J lost 5 bases, and 14 bases stayed unmatched. CDR3 sequence reads: CASSLVGQDLLVGDTQYF. The CDR3 coding sequence is TGCGCCAGCAGCTTGGTGGGACAGGACTTATTGGTCGGAGATACGCAGTATTTT.

This chain connects TRBV25-1 to TRBJ2-7; 9 positions agree with TRBD1. Germline assignment: CDR1 MGHDK and CDR2 SYGVNS. The CDR3 consists of 13 residues. Trimming took 3 bases from V and 4 from J; bases not matched to a gene: 1. The DNA of the CDR3 is TGTGCCAGCAGTGACGGACAGGGGTACGAGCAGTACTTC. It specifies CASSDGQGYEQYF.

This chain uses TRBV5-1 with TRBJ2-7, with 7 bases matching TRBD1. Trimming removed 7 bases from V and 0 bases from J; junction bases left unmatched: 7. From germline, CDR1 is SGHRS and CDR2 YFSETQ. This CDR3 contains 14 residues. The DNA for the CDR3 is TGCGCCAGCGGCCGGACAGGACCCTCCTACGAGCAGTACTTC. Its translation is CASGRTGPSYEQYF.

This chain joins TRBV25-1 and TRBJ1-6; D is ambiguous. Trimming stripped 10 bases from V and 7 bases from J, with 17 bases between. The length of the CDR3 is 14 residues. The germline V gene has CDR1 MGHDK and CDR2 SYGVNS. CDR3 amino acids: CATQPRIANSPLHF. The CDR3, as DNA: TGTGCCACACAACCCAGGATTGCGAATTCACCCCTCCACTTT.

This rearrangement joins TRBV10-2 to TRBJ1-2, with a possible D match to TRBD1 (6 bases). Trimming removed 2 bases from V and 6 bases from J, with 10 bases in between. The CDR3 consists of 13 residues. CDR1 and CDR2 from the germline V gene are WSHSY and SAAADI. The CDR3 bases are TGCGCCAGCAGTGAGAGAACAGGGAATGGCTACACCTTC. It yields the protein CASSERTGNGYTF.